This T cell receptor beta chain was captured in a study of blood T cell repertoires in COVID-19 (dated by TCRdb to the early 2020s). Some background on the complete study: Samples from collaborators originated in the United States, Italy and Spain and spanned both the acute and convalescent phases of COVID-19. A freely available public database, intended as a resource for researchers studying the immune response to SARS-CoV-2, is where the repertoires were released. The material from the prospective study consisted of cDNA or gDNA derived from T cells, B-cell-depleted T cells, or PBMCs. The dataset comprised deeply sampled blood TCRbeta repertoires from subjects exposed to, actively infected with, or recovered from COVID-19. Samples came from the ongoing ImmuneRACE study (first 160 participants) plus 1,254 subjects from 6 global collaborators. The sample metadata nearly always contained a de-identified subject ID, COVID-19 status, age in years and sex. Where available, HLA class I and class II types were taken from metadata supplied by the sample provider and were not determined by assay-based typing.

CDR1 and CDR2 are read off the germline V gene (reference sequence) as LNHDA and SQIVND. V lost 3 bases and J lost 2 bases; the stretch between them is 11 bases long. There are 14 amino acids in the CDR3, from cysteine to phenylalanine inclusive. CDR3 DNA is the only sequence kept; it has 42 bases, read in frame from the first base. The full study reports these points: The quantity of clinical and demographic metadata differed by source and by participant and was supplied without curation.

Each collaborating institution followed its own protocols to collect whole blood in K2EDTA tubes. For TCRbeta analysis, collaborators shipped samples in one of three forms: frozen whole blood, isolated PBMCs, or DNA extracted from either of those sample types. TCRbeta CDR3 regions were amplified from genomic DNA using the immunoSEQ Assay, a bias-controlled multiplex PCR. The source study handled its data this way. Within the assay, amplification of reference gene primers was used to estimate how many nucleated cells each sample contained. To quantify the absolute abundance of each unique TCRbeta CDR3 rearrangement, sequence reads were collapsed and filtered. For each sample, productive Simpson clonality was calculated as the square root of Simpson's diversity index over productive rearrangements. TCRdb carries this immuneACCESS record with in-frame sequences only. Its versions omit some clonotypes, under half of them owing to an unresolved V gene in the studies checked, with the rest unexplained. Clone size and V and J calls were adopted from that table, with D and trimming inferred from the DNA. The sample records about 280,000 clones, over 75% of which are singletons. More than 7.5% of the sample goes to the ten largest clones.

The count of this clone is one. It lacks a known antigen. No base quality values were provided; no much bigger clone lies one nucleotide off. Different DNA sequences within this sample yield the same CDR3. The V gene is TRBV19 and the J gene is TRBJ2-7; no D gene can be assigned with confidence. This sequence originates from a man younger than 35 with active or convalescent COVID-19. The sample consisted of peripheral blood. This receptor carries the CDR3 CASSISGGAYEQYF. The DNA is as follows: TGTGCCAGTAGTATTTCCGGCGGAGCCTACGAGCAGTACTTC.